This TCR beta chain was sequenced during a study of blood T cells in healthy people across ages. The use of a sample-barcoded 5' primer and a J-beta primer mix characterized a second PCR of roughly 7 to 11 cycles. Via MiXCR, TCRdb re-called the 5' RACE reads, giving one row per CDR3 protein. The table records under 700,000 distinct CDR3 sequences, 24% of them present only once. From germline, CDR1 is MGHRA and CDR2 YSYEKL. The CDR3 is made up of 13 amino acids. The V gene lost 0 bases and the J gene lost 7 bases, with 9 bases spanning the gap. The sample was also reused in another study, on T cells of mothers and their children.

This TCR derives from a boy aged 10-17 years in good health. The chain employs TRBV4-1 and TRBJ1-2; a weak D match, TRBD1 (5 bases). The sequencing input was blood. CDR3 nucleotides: TGCGCCAGCAGCCAAGAAGTCAGGGCTGGCTACACCTTC. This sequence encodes CASSQEVRAGYTF.